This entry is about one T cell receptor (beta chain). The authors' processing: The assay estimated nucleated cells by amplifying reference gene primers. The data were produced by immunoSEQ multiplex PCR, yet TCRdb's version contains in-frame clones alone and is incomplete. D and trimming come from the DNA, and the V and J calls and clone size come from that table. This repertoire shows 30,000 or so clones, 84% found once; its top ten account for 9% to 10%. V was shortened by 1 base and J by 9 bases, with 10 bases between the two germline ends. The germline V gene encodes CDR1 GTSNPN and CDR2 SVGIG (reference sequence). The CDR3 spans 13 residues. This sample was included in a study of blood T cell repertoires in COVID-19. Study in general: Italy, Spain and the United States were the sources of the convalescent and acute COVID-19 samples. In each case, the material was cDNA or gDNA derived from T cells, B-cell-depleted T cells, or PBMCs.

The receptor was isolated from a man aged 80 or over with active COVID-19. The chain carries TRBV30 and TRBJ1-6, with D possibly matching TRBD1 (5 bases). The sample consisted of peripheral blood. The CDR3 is CAWSEQGPSPLHF. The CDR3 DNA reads TGTGCCTGGAGTGAGCAGGGCCCTTCACCCCTCCACTTT. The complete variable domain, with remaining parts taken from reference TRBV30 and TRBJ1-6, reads SQTIHQWPATLVQPVGSPLSLECTVEGTSNPNLYWYRQAAGRGLQLLFYSVGIGQISSEVPQNLSASRPQDRQFILSSKKLLLSDSGFYLCAWSEQGPSPLHFGNGTRLTVT.